This T cell receptor beta chain comes out of a study of monozygotic twins with inflammatory bowel disease. Germline loops: CDR1 ENHRY, CDR2 SYGVKD. The length of the CDR3 is 15 residues. TCRdb re-called the 5' RACE reads; one entry per CDR3 protein, DNA not given. The repertoire table contains approximately 400,000 distinct CDR3 sequences. This rearrangement joins TRBV10-3 to TRBJ1-5; TCRdb names TRBD1, which stays unverified in the absence of DNA. This receptor was taken from a human donor with ulcerative colitis or Crohn's disease, or a healthy co-twin of an affected twin (not recorded which). The sample taken for sequencing was blood. The CDR3 is CAISESWTVNQPQHF.